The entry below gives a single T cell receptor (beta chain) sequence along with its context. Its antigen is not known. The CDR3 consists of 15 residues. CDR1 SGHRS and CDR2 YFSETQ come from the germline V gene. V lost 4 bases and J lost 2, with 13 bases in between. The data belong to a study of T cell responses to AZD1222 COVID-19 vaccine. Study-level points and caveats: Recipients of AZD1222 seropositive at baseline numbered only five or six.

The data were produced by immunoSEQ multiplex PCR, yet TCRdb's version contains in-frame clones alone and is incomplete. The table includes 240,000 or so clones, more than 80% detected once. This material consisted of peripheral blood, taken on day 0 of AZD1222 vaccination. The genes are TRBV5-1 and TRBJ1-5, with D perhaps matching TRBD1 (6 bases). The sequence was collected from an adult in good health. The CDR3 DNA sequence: TGCGCCAGCAGCCCTGGGACAAGGGGCAATCAGCCCCAGCATTTT. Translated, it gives CASSPGTRGNQPQHF.